This T cell receptor (beta chain) was recorded in a study of blood T cell repertoires in COVID-19. At the level of the study: The origin of the acute and convalescent COVID-19 samples was the United States, Italy and Spain. Sources were T cells, B-cell-depleted T cells, or PBMCs; the material itself was cDNA or gDNA.

Per the authors' pipeline: Estimated nucleated cell counts came from reference gene primer amplification. Method: immunoSEQ multiplex PCR; TCRdb's copy keeps in-frame clones and lacks some. Clone size and V and J calls were adopted from that table, with D and trimming inferred from the DNA. The profile shows 150,000 to 200,000 clones, approximately 79% of them singletons. Specimen: peripheral blood. This sequence was found in a man in his sixties with active or convalescent COVID-19.

CDR3 coding DNA: TGTGCCAGCAGCTTGGGGACAGAGAACACTGAAGCTTTCTTT. It is translated as CASSLGTENTEAFF. The genes are TRBV7-2 and TRBJ1-1, with 7 bases fitting TRBD1. V shed 3 bases, J shed 1 base, and the junction held 2 bases outside the gene matches. Germline V CDR1 and CDR2: SGHTA, FQGNSA. This CDR3 comprises 14 residues.